This T cell receptor (beta chain) was found in a study of patients and donors after allogeneic stem cell transplantation. The germline V gene has CDR1 SGHRS and CDR2 YFSETQ. The CDR3 consists of 15 residues. V was clipped by 1 base and J by 3 bases, with 11 bases between them. This clonotype showed up just a few times. Using its own MiXCR run on the RT-PCR reads, TCRdb lists one record per CDR3 protein. The sample has fewer than 75,000 distinct CDR3 sequences; more than 20% are singletons. J is TRBJ2-1 and V is TRBV5-1; D remains ambiguous. This TCR came from a human donor who was either an allogeneic HSCT recipient or a stem cell or donor lymphocyte infusion donor (not recorded which). It is not recorded whose cells these are; they may come from a transplant donor. Sequences were obtained from blood, either unsorted or a sorted T cell fraction (not recorded which). The CDR3 coding sequence is TGCGCCAGCAGCTTGCGAGGCGGAGTCTACAATGAGCAGTTCTTC. This gives the protein CASSLRGGVYNEQFF. The full variable domain, in which reference TRBV5-1 and TRBJ2-1 provide the parts outside the CDR3, is KAGVTQTPRYLIKTRGQQVTLSCSPISGHRSVSWYQQTPGQGLQFLFEYFSETQRNKGNFPGRFSGRQFSNSRSEMNVSTLELGDSALYLCASSLRGGVYNEQFFGPGTRLTVL.